A single sample is the source of the 9 T cell receptor beta chains below, sequenced in a study of post-analysis software for immune sequencing data. Study results and limitations: TRBV5-6, TRBV5-1 and TRBV20-1 were among several TRBV segments more frequent in patients than controls.

Every TCR beta cDNA library bore unique molecular identifiers. Via MiXCR, TCRdb re-called the PCR reads, giving one row per CDR3 protein. The sample records about 540,000 distinct CDR3 sequences, roughly 34% being singletons. For these receptors, no antigen is known. The sequencing sample was made of blood. The receptors originated from a girl aged 2 to 17 with multiple sclerosis.

The chain uses TRBV9 and TRBJ2-7; a possible D gene is TRBD2 (6 bases). Germline loops: CDR1 SGDLS, CDR2 YYNGEE. The germline V and J ends were trimmed by 0 bases and 2 bases, with 9 bases remaining between them. The CDR3 contains 14 residues. DNA for the CDR3: TGTGCCAGCAGCGTAGGGGGGACTCCCTACGAGCAGTACTTC. Protein: CASSVGGTPYEQYF.

The chain is built from TRBV20-1 and TRBJ2-6; D gene uncertain. The CDR3 runs 16 residues. The V end lost 6 bases, the J end lost 0 bases, and 15 bases lay between the germline ends. Germline V lookup: CDR1 DFQATT, CDR2 SNEGSKA (reference sequence). The DNA for the CDR3 is TGCAGTGCGCTGCCATCGAGGAGCTCTGGGGCCAACGTCCTGACTTTC. Translating gives CSALPSRSSGANVLTF.

This clonotype has more than one count but fewer than ten. The chain combines TRBV18 with TRBJ2-3; TRBD1 is a possible D gene (7 bases). Germline assignment: CDR1 KGHSH and CDR2 LQKENI. V lost 2 bases and J 2 bases, leaving 20 bases between the germline ends. The CDR3 covers 18 residues. CDR3 protein: CASSPGQAGTGYTDTQYF. The CDR3 DNA reads as TGTGCCAGCTCACCAGGACAGGCGGGGACCGGATACACAGATACGCAGTATTTT.

The chain uses TRBV7-9 and TRBJ2-5, with D tentatively TRBD2 (5 bases). The germline V gene encodes CDR1 SEHNR and CDR2 FQNEAQ (reference sequence). Trimming removed 2 bases from V and 11 bases from J, with 24 bases in between. The CDR3 totals 16 residues. In DNA form, the CDR3 reads TGTGCCAGCAGCTTAAAAGTAGGGAGTGGAGCTGGGGAGCAGTACTTC. It is translated as CASSLKVGSGAGEQYF.

This clonotype was seen a handful of times. The CDR3 DNA is TGTGCCAGCAGCCGAGAGGGGGACAGGTCTTATGGCTACACCTTC. This translates into CASSREGDRSYGYTF. This chain uses TRBV9 with TRBJ1-2, with TRBD1 matching 8 bases. V shed 4 bases and J 5 bases; nucleotides not matched to a gene: 10. The CDR3 length is 15 residues. The germline V gene encodes CDR1 SGDLS and CDR2 YYNGEE.

The chain employs TRBV7-9 and TRBJ2-5; the match to TRBD1 covers 7 bases. The CDR3 is 17 amino acids. V lost 2 bases, J lost 1 base, and 10 bases stayed unmatched. CDR1 and CDR2 from the germline V gene are SEHNR and FQNEAQ (reference sequence). The CDR3 protein is CASSLPTGTVFQETQYF. The CDR3 bases are TGTGCCAGCAGCTTACCAACCGGGACAGTTTTCCAAGAGACCCAGTACTTC. Looking up the rest from reference TRBV7-9 and TRBJ2-5 gives the full variable domain: DTGVSQNPRHKITKRGQNVTFRCDPISEHNRLYWYRQTLGQGPEFLTYFQNEAQLEKSRLLSDRFSAERPKGSFSTLEIQRTEQGDSAMYLCASSLPTGTVFQETQYFGPGTRLLVL.

The chain has TRBV10-3 and TRBJ2-7, with D perhaps matching TRBD1 (6 bases). With 3 bases removed from V and 3 bases from J, the gap between germline ends came to 12 bases. Germline V gives CDR1 ENHRY, CDR2 SYGVKD. This CDR3 is 14 amino acids long. CDR3 amino acids: CAISEGQNLYEQYF. Here the CDR3 DNA reads TGTGCCATCAGTGAAGGACAGAACCTCTACGAGCAGTACTTC.

This clonotype has just a few counts. The chain recombines TRBV7-3 with TRBJ2-3; the D gene is possibly TRBD1 (6 bases). With 5 bases removed from V and 2 bases from J, the gap between germline ends came to 11 bases. This CDR3 spans 14 amino acids. Germline CDR1 reads SGHTA; CDR2 reads FQGTGA. The CDR3 spells CASSTQGLTDTQYF. In DNA, the CDR3 is TGTGCCAGCAGCACCCAGGGGCTCACAGATACGCAGTATTTT.

V usage is TRBV12-3 or TRBV12-4 and J usage is TRBJ2-1; a weak D match, TRBD2 (5 bases). CDR3 length: 16 amino acids. Trimming removed 6 bases at V and 6 bases at J, with 21 bases between. The CDR3 loop reads CASSLVPAGVFNEQFF. CDR3 sequence (DNA): TGTGCCAGCAGCCTCGTCCCTGCCGGGGTCTTCAATGAGCAGTTCTTC.